This TCR beta chain originates from a study of blood T cell repertoires in COVID-19 (TCRdb year 2020). In terms of the full investigation: The collaborator samples originated in the United States, Italy and Spain and spanned the acute and convalescent phases of COVID-19. The repertoires were released in a freely available public database intended as a resource for research on the immune response to SARS-CoV-2. A de-identified subject ID, COVID-19 status, age in years and sex were almost always included in the sample metadata. Subjects who had been exposed to COVID-19, were actively infected with it, or had recovered from it provided the deeply sampled blood TCRbeta repertoires that made up the dataset. Samples came from the ongoing ImmuneRACE study (first 160 participants) plus 1,254 subjects from 6 global collaborators. The material from the prospective study consisted of cDNA or gDNA derived from T cells, B-cell-depleted T cells, or PBMCs. Where available, HLA class I and class II types were taken from metadata supplied by the sample provider and were not determined by assay-based typing. Overall results and qualifications from the work: How much clinical and demographic metadata was included differed by source and by participant, and the metadata was provided uncurated.

The CDR3 numbers 13 residues from cysteine through phenylalanine. CDR3 DNA is the only sequence kept; it has 39 bases, read in frame from the first base. CDR1 and CDR2 are read off the germline V gene as SGHDT and YYEEEE. At the junction V is shortened by 3 bases and J by 6 bases, with 13 bases in between. Regarding this clone: Its binding antigen is unknown. No per-base quality is available; no much larger clone lies one base away.

The immunoSEQ Assay, a bias-controlled multiplex PCR, was used to amplify TCRbeta CDR3 regions from genomic DNA. The authors processed their data as follows. Nucleated cell counts per sample were estimated from amplification of reference gene primers within the assay. Sequence reads were collapsed and filtered to measure the absolute abundance of every unique TCRbeta CDR3 rearrangement. Productive Simpson clonality was computed per sample as the square root of Simpson's diversity index over productive rearrangements. TCRdb provides this immuneACCESS table in a form limited to in-frame rearrangements. Some clones are lacking; in checked studies, under half of them reflect an unresolved V gene, and why the rest are absent is not known. V, J and clone size reflect that table, while D and trimming were determined from the DNA. The table for this sample lists over 15,000 clones; roughly three quarters of them were counted only once. Around 32% of the sample belongs to the ten largest clones.

Whole blood was collected in K2EDTA tubes by collaborating institutions according to the institutions' own protocols. For TCRbeta analysis, collaborator samples were shipped as frozen whole blood, as isolated PBMCs, or as DNA extracted from either sample type. The sequence was obtained from a man in his 70s with active or convalescent COVID-19. The chain was built from TRBV5-6 and TRBJ2-7, with a tentative D gene TRBD1 over 5 matching bases. Source material: peripheral blood. The CDR3 in this case is CASSSITGLEQYF. The DNA sequence follows: TGTGCCAGCAGCTCTATTACAGGCCTCGAGCAGTACTTC.